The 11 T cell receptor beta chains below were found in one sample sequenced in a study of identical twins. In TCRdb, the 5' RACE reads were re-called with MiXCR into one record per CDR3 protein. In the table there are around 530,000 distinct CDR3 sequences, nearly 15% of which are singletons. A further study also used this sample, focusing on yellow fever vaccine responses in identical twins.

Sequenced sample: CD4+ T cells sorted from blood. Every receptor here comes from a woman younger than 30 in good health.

The CDR3 loop reads CSARGPNSADTQYF. Written as DNA, the CDR3 is TGCAGTGCTAGAGGTCCTAACTCCGCAGATACGCAGTATTTT. The chain recombines TRBV20-1 with TRBJ2-3; no definite D call. V lost 1 base and J 4 bases, leaving 12 bases between the germline ends. The CDR3 is 14 amino acids. CDR1 and CDR2 (germline): DFQATT, SNEGSKA (reference sequence).

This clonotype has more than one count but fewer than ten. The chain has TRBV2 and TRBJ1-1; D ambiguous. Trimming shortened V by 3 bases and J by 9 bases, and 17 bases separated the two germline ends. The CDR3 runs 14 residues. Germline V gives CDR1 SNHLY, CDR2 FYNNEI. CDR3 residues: CASSDMAFGPQAFF. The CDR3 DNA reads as TGTGCCAGCAGTGATATGGCGTTCGGACCACAAGCTTTCTTT.

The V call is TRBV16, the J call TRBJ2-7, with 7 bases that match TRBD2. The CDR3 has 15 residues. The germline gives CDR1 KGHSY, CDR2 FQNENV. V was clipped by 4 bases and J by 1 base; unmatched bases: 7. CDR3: CASSRPGTTSYEQYF. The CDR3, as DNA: TGTGCCAGCAGCCGGCCGGGGACTACTTCCTACGAGCAGTACTTC. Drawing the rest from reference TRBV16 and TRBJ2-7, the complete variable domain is GEEVAQTPKHLVRGEGQKAKLYCAPIKGHSYVFWYQQVLKNEFKFLISFQNENVFDETGMPKERFSAKCLPNSPCSLEIQATKLEDSAVYFCASSRPGTTSYEQYFGPGTRLTVT.

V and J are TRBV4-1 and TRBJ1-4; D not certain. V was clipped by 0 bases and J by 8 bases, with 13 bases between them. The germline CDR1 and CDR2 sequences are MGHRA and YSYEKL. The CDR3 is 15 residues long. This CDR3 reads CASSQDSPNEEKLFF. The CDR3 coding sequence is TGCGCCAGCAGCCAAGACAGTCCCAACGAGGAAAAACTGTTTTTT.

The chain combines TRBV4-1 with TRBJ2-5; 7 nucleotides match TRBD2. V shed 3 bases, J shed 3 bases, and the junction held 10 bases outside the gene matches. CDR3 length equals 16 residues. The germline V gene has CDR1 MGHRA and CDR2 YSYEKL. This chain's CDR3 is CASSHGQRDLKETQYF. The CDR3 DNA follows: TGCGCCAGCAGCCATGGGCAGCGGGATTTAAAAGAGACCCAGTACTTC.

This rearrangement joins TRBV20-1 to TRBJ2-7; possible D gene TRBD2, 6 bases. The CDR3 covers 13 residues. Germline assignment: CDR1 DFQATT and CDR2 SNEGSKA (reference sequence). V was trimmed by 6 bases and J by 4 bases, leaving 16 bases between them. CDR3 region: CSALRPGGYEQYF. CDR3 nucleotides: TGCAGTGCCCTCAGACCTGGGGGGTACGAGCAGTACTTC.

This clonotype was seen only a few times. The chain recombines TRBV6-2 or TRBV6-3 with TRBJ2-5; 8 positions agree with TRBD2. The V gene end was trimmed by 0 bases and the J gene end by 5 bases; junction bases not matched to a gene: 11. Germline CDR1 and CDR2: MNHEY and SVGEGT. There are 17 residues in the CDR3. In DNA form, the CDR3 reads TGTGCCAGCAGTTACTCGATAGCGGGAACCTTCGGGGAGACCCAGTACTTC. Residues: CASSYSIAGTFGETQYF.

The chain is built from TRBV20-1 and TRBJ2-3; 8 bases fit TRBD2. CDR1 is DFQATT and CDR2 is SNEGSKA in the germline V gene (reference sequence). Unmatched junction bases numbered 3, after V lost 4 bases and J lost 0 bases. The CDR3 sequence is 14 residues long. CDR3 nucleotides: TGCAGTGCTATTACTAGCGGTAGCACAGATACGCAGTATTTT. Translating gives CSAITSGSTDTQYF.

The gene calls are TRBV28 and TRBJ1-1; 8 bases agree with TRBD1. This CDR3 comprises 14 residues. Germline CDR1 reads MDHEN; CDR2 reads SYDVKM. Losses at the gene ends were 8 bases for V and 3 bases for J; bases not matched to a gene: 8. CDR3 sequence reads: CASADRGMYTEAFF. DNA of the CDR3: TGTGCCAGCGCCGACAGGGGTATGTACACTGAAGCTTTCTTT.

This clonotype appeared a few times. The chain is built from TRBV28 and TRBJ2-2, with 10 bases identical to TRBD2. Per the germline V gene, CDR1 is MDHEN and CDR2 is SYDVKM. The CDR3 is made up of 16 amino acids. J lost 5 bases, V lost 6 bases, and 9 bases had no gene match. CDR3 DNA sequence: TGTGCCAGCAGATTACTAGCGGGATACGGGACCGGGGAGCTGTTTTTT. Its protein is CASRLLAGYGTGELFF.

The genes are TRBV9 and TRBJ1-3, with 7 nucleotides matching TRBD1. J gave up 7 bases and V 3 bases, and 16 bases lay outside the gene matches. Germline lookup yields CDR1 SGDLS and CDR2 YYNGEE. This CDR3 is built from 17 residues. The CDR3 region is CASSEVDERGRRNTIYF. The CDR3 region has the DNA TGTGCCAGCAGCGAAGTTGATGAGAGGGGGCGAAGGAACACCATATATTTT.